These 21 T cell receptor beta chains share one sample of origin, sequenced in a study of beta chain features in type 1 diabetes. The sequenced template was cDNA made from the entire isolated RNA. Produced via immunoSEQ multiplex PCR; TCRdb's table is partial and in-frame only. The table records about 13,000 clones, 46% of them present only once. The specimen was stem cell memory CD4+ T cells from blood. All receptors come from a man younger than 35 in good health.

This clone has just a few counts. This chain links TRBV7-2 with TRBJ2-3; TRBD2 might be the D (6 bases). Trimming shortened V by 6 bases and J by 5 bases, and 18 bases separated the two germline ends. Germline V gives CDR1 SGHTA, CDR2 FQGNSA. The CDR3 sequence is 15 residues long. In DNA, the CDR3 is TGTGCCAGCAGTCTCAAAGGAGGGCCCGGAGATACGCAGTATTTT. Translated, it gives CASSLKGGPGDTQYF.

The table lists this clone with a few counts. The chain recombines TRBV18 with TRBJ1-5; D is undetermined. Trimming removed 6 bases at V and 0 bases at J, with 12 bases between. The CDR3 sequence is 15 residues long. Germline lookup yields CDR1 KGHSH and CDR2 LQKENI. The CDR3 protein is CASSPLEGSNQPQHF. CDR3 coding DNA: TGTGCCAGCTCCCCCCTGGAGGGTAGCAATCAGCCCCAGCATTTT.

The J gene is TRBJ2-3, the V gene TRBV11-2, with D uncertain. Trimming shortened V by 4 bases and J by 8 bases, and 16 bases separated the two germline ends. Germline CDR1 reads SGHAT; CDR2 reads FQNNGV. CDR3 length equals 14 residues. CDR3 nucleotides: TGTGCCAGCAGCTCGATATACCCCACGGGTACGCAGTATTTT. Its translation is CASSSIYPTGTQYF. The whole variable domain, filled in from reference TRBV11-2 and TRBJ2-3, reads EAGVAQSPRYKIIEKRQSVAFWCNPISGHATLYWYQQILGQGPKLLIQFQNNGVVDDSQLPKDRFSAERLKGVDSTLKIQPAKLEDSAVYLCASSSIYPTGTQYFGPGTRLTVL.

J is TRBJ1-4 and V is TRBV28, with a tentative D call TRBD1 (5 bases). The CDR3 contains 12 residues. Germline V lookup: CDR1 MDHEN, CDR2 SYDVKM. V lost 8 bases to trimming and J lost 6 bases, with 10 bases between them. In DNA, the CDR3 is TGTGCCAGCGGTACAGGAGATGAAAAACTGTTTTTT. The encoded protein is CASGTGDEKLFF.

The gene calls are TRBV11-2 and TRBJ2-2; TRBD2 might be the D (7 bases). Germline CDR1 and CDR2: SGHAT and FQNNGV. Trimming cost V 5 bases and J 4 bases, with 14 bases left between them. This CDR3 comprises 15 residues. The CDR3 DNA reads as TGTGCCAGCAGCAGGGGGGGGGCTAGCACCGGGGAGCTGTTTTTT. It specifies CASSRGGASTGELFF.

This clone was recorded only once. CDR3 sequence reads: CASKNVTGGVNQPQHF. The DNA of the CDR3 is TGTGCCAGTAAGAACGTTACAGGGGGCGTTAATCAGCCCCAGCATTTT. The V gene is TRBV19, the J gene TRBJ1-5; TRBD1 aligns across 9 bases. Germline CDR1 LNHDA, CDR2 SQIVND (reference sequence). CDR3 length equals 16 residues. The V segment lost 7 bases and the J segment 4 bases; nucleotides outside the gene matches: 11.

There are a few counts of this clone. The genes are TRBV5-8 and TRBJ2-1; 8 nucleotides align to TRBD1. The CDR3 is 16 residues long. Germline loops: CDR1 SGHTS, CDR2 YDEGEE. V lost 5 bases to trimming and J lost 1 base; unmatched junction nucleotides: 8. In nucleotides, the CDR3 is TGTGCCAGCAGACCGACAGGGGAAGGTTCCTACAATGAGCAGTTCTTC. It codes for CASRPTGEGSYNEQFF.

A few counts support this clone. This chain joins TRBV18 and TRBJ1-1; no reliable D call. CDR3 length: 13 residues. The V and J ends lost 2 bases and 4 bases respectively, with 8 bases between them. Germline V gives CDR1 KGHSH, CDR2 LQKENI. The CDR3 DNA sequence: TGTGCCAGCTCACCAGCAGGAATCACTGAAGCTTTCTTT. Residues: CASSPAGITEAFF.

This clone was detected only a few times. V is TRBV4-3 and J is TRBJ1-3; the D gene is possibly TRBD1 (6 bases). V was clipped by 1 base and J by 4 bases, with 14 bases between them. There are 16 residues in the CDR3. Germline CDR1 LGHNA, CDR2 YSLEER. The CDR3 protein is CASSQAAGVRGNTIYF. The CDR3 DNA follows: TGCGCCAGCAGCCAAGCCGCAGGGGTACGGGGAAACACCATATATTTT.

The chain couples TRBV19 to TRBJ2-2, with 9 bases lining up with TRBD1. In germline, CDR1 is LNHDA, CDR2 SQIVND (reference sequence). This CDR3 spans 17 amino acids. Trimming at V came to 3 bases and at J to 6 bases, leaving 11 bases not matched to a gene. CDR3 region: CASSIGLGTGRSGELFF. The CDR3 DNA reads as TGTGCCAGTAGTATTGGTCTCGGGACAGGGAGGTCCGGGGAGCTGTTTTTT.

The rearrangement joins TRBV5-6 to TRBJ2-7; the D gene is possibly TRBD1 (5 bases). The CDR3 extends over 10 amino acids. CDR1 and CDR2 from the germline V gene are SGHDT and YYEEEE. The CDR3 here is CVPQGGEQYF. CDR3 sequence (DNA): TGTGTCCCCCAGGGCGGCGAGCAGTACTTC.

The chain combines TRBV5-1 with TRBJ2-1; 12 positions agree with TRBD1. V dropped 5 bases and J dropped 7; count of bases not matched to a gene: 10. The CDR3 extends over 16 amino acids. CDR1 and CDR2 (germline): SGHRS, YFSETQ. Here the CDR3 reads CASRPPGQGARNEQFF. As DNA, the CDR3 is TGCGCCAGCAGGCCTCCGGGACAGGGGGCGAGAAATGAGCAGTTCTTC.

As to this clone: Germline is not matched at one junction end, which may reflect a read error. Other DNA sequences from this sample encode an identical CDR3 as well. The V gene is TRBV10-3, the J gene TRBJ1-1; weak D call: TRBD1 (6 bases). This CDR3 contains 14 residues. The V gene's germline CDR1 is ENHRY and CDR2 SYGVKD. CDR3 sequence (DNA): TGTGCCATCAGTGAGGGCAGGGGAAACACTGAAGCCTTCTTT. Its protein product is CAISEGRGNTEAFF.

CDR3 in amino acids: CASSHQGALYNEQFF. CDR3 nucleotide sequence: TGTGCCAGCAGCCATCAGGGGGCGCTCTACAATGAGCAGTTCTTC. The chain carries TRBV5-4 and TRBJ2-1; 8 bases are shared with TRBD1. Trimming cost V 4 bases and J 3 bases; bases outside gene matches: 6. CDR1 SGHNT and CDR2 YYREEE come from the germline V gene (reference sequence). This CDR3 spans 15 amino acids.

This chain uses TRBV5-6 with TRBJ1-5, with TRBD1 matching over 8 bases. CDR3 length equals 16 residues. The germline gives CDR1 SGHDT, CDR2 YYEEEE. The V and J ends lost 2 bases and 3 bases, in that order; junction bases with no gene match: 7. The CDR3 bases are TGTGCCAGCAGCTTCGCCGGGACAGGCCTCAATCAGCCCCAGCATTTT. Translating gives CASSFAGTGLNQPQHF. Full variable domain (rest looked up from reference TRBV5-6 and TRBJ1-5): DAGVTQSPTHLIKTRGQQVTLRCSPKSGHDTVSWYQQALGQGPQFIFQYYEEEERQRGNFPDRFSGHQFPNYSSELNVNALLLGDSALYLCASSFAGTGLNQPQHFGDGTRLSIL.

This clone occurred a few times. V is TRBV6-1 and J is TRBJ2-1, with 9 bases that match TRBD2. The junction had 4 bases not matched to a gene; V was cut back by 4 bases and J by 9 bases. Germline CDR1 and CDR2: MNHNS and SASEGT. CDR3 size: 13 residues. The chain's CDR3 is CASSAGLALEQFF. As DNA, the CDR3 is TGTGCCAGCAGTGCGGGACTAGCTCTTGAGCAGTTCTTC.

The chain carries TRBV6-4 and TRBJ2-1; the match to TRBD2 covers 10 bases. V was pared by 5 bases and J by 6 bases, with 10 bases of the junction left unmatched. Germline values: CDR1 MRHNA, CDR2 SNTAGT. The CDR3 spans 16 residues. CDR3 amino acids: CASSPAVAGGGNEQFF. In nucleotides, the CDR3 is TGTGCCAGCAGTCCCGCTGTAGCGGGGGGCGGCAATGAGCAGTTCTTC.

This clone was observed a few times. The rearrangement joins TRBV2 to TRBJ2-3, with 8 bases matching TRBD1. CDR1 is SNHLY, CDR2 FYNNEI, per germline. This CDR3 region has 15 residues. Trimming took 4 bases from V and 0 from J; bases not matched to a gene: 3. In DNA form, the CDR3 reads TGTGCCAGCAGTGGGAGGACAGGGAGCACAGATACGCAGTATTTT. Its protein product is CASSGRTGSTDTQYF.

This clone was observed a handful of times. This chain joins TRBV7-9 and TRBJ1-6; 8 bases are shared with TRBD1. Germline values: CDR1 SEHNR, CDR2 FQNEAQ (reference sequence). The CDR3 spans 15 residues. V was clipped by 5 bases and J by 10 bases; unmatched bases: 10. CDR3 amino acids: CASSRMTGVGSPLHF. The CDR3 DNA follows: TGTGCCAGCAGCCGGATGACAGGGGTAGGATCACCCCTCCACTTT.

This chain connects TRBV5-1 to TRBJ2-7; D is possibly TRBD1 (5 bases). The V gene lost 4 bases and the J gene lost 2 bases, with 10 bases spanning the gap. The CDR3 length is 13 residues. Germline loops: CDR1 SGHRS, CDR2 YFSETQ. The CDR3 region is CASSPDTTYEQYF. CDR3 nucleotide sequence: TGCGCCAGCAGCCCGGACACCACCTACGAGCAGTACTTC. Drawing the rest from reference TRBV5-1 and TRBJ2-7, the complete variable domain is KAGVTQTPRYLIKTRGQQVTLSCSPISGHRSVSWYQQTPGQGLQFLFEYFSETQRNKGNFPGRFSGRQFSNSRSEMNVSTLELGDSALYLCASSPDTTYEQYFGPGTRLTVT.

The chain has TRBV23-1 and TRBJ1-5, with no clear D. TRBV23-1 is identified as an open reading frame with a role that is uncertain. The CDR3 covers 16 residues. V lost 0 bases and J lost 2, with 11 bases in between. CDR3 coding DNA: TGCGCCAGCAGTCAATCGCGACTGAATGGCAATCAGCCCCAGCATTTT. This encodes CASSQSRLNGNQPQHF.